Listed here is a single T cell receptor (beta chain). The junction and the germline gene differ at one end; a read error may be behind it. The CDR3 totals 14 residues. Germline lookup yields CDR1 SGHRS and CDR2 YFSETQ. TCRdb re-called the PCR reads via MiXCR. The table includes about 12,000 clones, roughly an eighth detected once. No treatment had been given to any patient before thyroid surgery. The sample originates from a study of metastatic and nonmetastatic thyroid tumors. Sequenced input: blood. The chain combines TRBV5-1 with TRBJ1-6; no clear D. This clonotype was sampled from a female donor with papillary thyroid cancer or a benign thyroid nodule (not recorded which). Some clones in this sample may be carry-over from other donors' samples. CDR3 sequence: CASRLEVGDSPLHF. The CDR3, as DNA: TGCGCCAGCCGCTTGGAAGTTGGCGATTCACCCCTCCACTTT.